The following is a T cell receptor beta chain sequence with its context. This specimen comes from a study of blood T cells in healthy people across ages. A second PCR of 7 to 11 cycles used a sample-barcoded 5' primer and a J-beta primer mix. Every single cDNA molecule received a tag from a template-switch adaptor with 12 random nucleotides. Sequencing yielded, for each sample, at least 3 million paired-end reads carrying CDR3. TCRdb processed the 5' RACE reads anew with MiXCR; each CDR3 protein has one entry. The data contain about a million distinct CDR3 sequences, roughly 48% of them singletons. The source of this sequence is a man aged 30 to 45 in good health. The sample comprised blood.

CDR3 amino acids: CASSQVRPATQYF. CDR3 sequence (DNA): TGCGCCAGCAGCCAAGTTAGGCCGGCTACGCAGTATTTT. The genes are TRBV4-1 and TRBJ2-3; D call uncertain. The CDR3 consists of 13 residues. Germline V gene sequence: CDR1 MGHRA, CDR2 YSYEKL. The germline V and J ends were trimmed by 1 base and 8 bases, with 10 bases remaining between them.